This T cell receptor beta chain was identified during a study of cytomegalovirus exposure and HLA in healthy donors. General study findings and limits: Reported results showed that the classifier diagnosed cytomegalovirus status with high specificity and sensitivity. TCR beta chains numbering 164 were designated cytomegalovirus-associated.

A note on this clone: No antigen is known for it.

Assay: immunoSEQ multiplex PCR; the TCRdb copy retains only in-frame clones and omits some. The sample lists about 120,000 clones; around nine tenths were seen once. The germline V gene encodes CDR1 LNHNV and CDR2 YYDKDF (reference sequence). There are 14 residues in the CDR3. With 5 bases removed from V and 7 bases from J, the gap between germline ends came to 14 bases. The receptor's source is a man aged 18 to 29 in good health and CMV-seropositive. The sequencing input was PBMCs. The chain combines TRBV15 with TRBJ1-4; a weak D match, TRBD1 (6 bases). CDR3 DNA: TGTGCCACCAGCGAAGGGGGTCCCGGTGAAAAACTGTTTTTT. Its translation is CATSEGGPGEKLFF.